These 5 T cell receptor beta chains were all obtained from the same sample, sequenced in a study of blood T cell repertoires in COVID-19. Profiled with immunoSEQ multiplex PCR; TCRdb holds only in-frame clones, not every one. The sample has under 130,000 clones; roughly four fifths are singletons. The sample consisted of peripheral blood. The receptors were gathered from a woman aged 80 or over with acute or convalescent COVID-19.

The chain combines TRBV19 with TRBJ2-3; no firm D call. The CDR3 loop spans 16 amino acids. Germline-derived CDR1 and CDR2 are LNHDA and SQIVND (reference sequence). Trimming took 6 bases from V and 2 from J, leaving 18 bases between them. CDR3 protein: CASSQRSSGATDTQYF. In DNA, the CDR3 is TGTGCCAGTAGCCAACGGTCGTCGGGTGCCACAGATACGCAGTATTTT.

This CDR3 reads CASAGGGQGNTEAFF. In DNA, the CDR3 is TGTGCCAGTGCGGGAGGGGGGCAGGGGAACACTGAAGCTTTCTTT. The J gene is TRBJ1-1, the V gene TRBV2; possibly TRBD1 for D (6 bases). The CDR3 is made up of 15 amino acids. Trimming cost V 9 bases and J 1 base, with 18 bases left between them. Germline CDR1 and CDR2: SNHLY and FYNNEI.

This sequence joins TRBV5-1 and TRBJ1-3; TRBD1 matches at 8 bases. V shed 4 bases, J shed 4 bases, and the junction held 13 bases outside the gene matches. Germline CDR1 and CDR2: SGHRS and YFSETQ. The CDR3 runs to 17 residues. The CDR3 coding sequence is TGCGCCAGCAGCCCCATTCCGGACAGGGCCAGAGGAAACACCATATATTTT. Its translation is CASSPIPDRARGNTIYF.

In this sample, this clone turned up a few times. J is TRBJ2-1 and V is TRBV19; D is perhaps TRBD2 (6 bases). Germline assignment: CDR1 LNHDA and CDR2 SQIVND (reference sequence). Trimming took 7 bases from V and 3 from J, leaving 16 bases between them. This CDR3 is 15 amino acids long. CDR3 in amino acids: CASMVNGGGYNEQFF. The CDR3 nucleotides are TGTGCCAGTATGGTTAACGGGGGAGGCTACAATGAGCAGTTCTTC.

V usage is TRBV5-1 and J usage is TRBJ1-6, with 10 bases aligning to TRBD1. V shed 9 bases and J 10 bases; nucleotides not matched to a gene: 10. The CDR3 totals 14 residues. CDR1 and CDR2 (germline): SGHRS, YFSETQ. The CDR3 sequence is CATRWGTGDSPLHF. The DNA of the CDR3 is TGCGCCACCCGCTGGGGGACAGGGGACTCACCCCTCCACTTT.